These 3 T cell receptor beta chains were all obtained from the same sample, sequenced in a study of T cells after yellow fever vaccination. TCRdb itself ran the 5' RACE reads through MiXCR, one entry per CDR3 protein. The data show tens of thousands of distinct CDR3 sequences, with 10% to 13% seen just once and less than 15% held by the top ten. The specimen was PBMCs, either bulk or a sorted T-cell subset (CD4+, CD8+, memory, or dextramer-sorted; not recorded which), collected around 15 days after the first yellow fever vaccination. These receptors were obtained from a man aged 18 to 29 who received the YFV17D yellow fever vaccine.

This clonotype appeared many times. This sequence joins TRBV29-1 and TRBJ2-2, with D perhaps matching TRBD2 (5 bases). The CDR3 is 13 amino acids. Trimming pared 7 bases from V and 7 bases from J, leaving 16 bases between. Germline CDR1 is SQVTM and CDR2 is ANQGSEA. CDR3 loop: CSGSLTGSGELFF. DNA for the CDR3: TGCAGCGGGTCCTTAACGGGGAGCGGGGAGCTGTTTTTT.

This clonotype has ten or more counts. The chain joins TRBV5-1 to TRBJ2-7; TRBD1 matches at 8 bases. Germline values: CDR1 SGHRS, CDR2 YFSETQ. J gave up 1 base and V 4 bases, and 4 bases lay outside the gene matches. This CDR3 is 14 amino acids long. The CDR3 loop reads CASSPRDRSYEQYF. The CDR3 DNA sequence: TGCGCCAGCAGCCCCCGGGACAGGTCCTACGAGCAGTACTTC.

This clonotype was recorded many times. The chain joins TRBV15 to TRBJ2-1, with unresolved D. The CDR3 covers 14 residues. Germline V gives CDR1 LNHNV, CDR2 YYDKDF (reference sequence). The ends were cut back, 0 bases at V and 9 bases at J, with 12 bases in the middle. The CDR3 DNA sequence: TGTGCCACCAGCAGAGATAGCTCCCAAAGTGAGCAGTTCTTC. Amino acid sequence: CATSRDSSQSEQFF.